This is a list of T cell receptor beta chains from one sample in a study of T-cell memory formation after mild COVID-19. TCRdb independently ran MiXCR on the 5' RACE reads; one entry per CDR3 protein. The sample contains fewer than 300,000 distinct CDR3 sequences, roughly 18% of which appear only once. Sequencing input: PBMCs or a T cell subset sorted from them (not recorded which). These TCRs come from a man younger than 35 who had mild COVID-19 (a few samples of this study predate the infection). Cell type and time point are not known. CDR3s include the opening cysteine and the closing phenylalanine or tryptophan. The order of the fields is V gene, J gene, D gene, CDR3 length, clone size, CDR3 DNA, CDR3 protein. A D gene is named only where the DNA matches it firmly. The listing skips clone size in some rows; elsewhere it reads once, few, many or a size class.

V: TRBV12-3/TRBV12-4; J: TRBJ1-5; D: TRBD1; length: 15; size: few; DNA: TGTGCCAGCAGTTGGACAGGGGGCATTCATCAGCCCCAGCATTTT; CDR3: CASSWTGGIHQPQHF
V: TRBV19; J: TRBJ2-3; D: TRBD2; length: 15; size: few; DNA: TGTGCCAGTAAAAGAGCGGGGGGGAGCACAGATACGCAGTATTTT; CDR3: CASKRAGGSTDTQYF
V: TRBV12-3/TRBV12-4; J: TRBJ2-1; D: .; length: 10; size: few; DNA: TGTGCCTCCGCCCACAATGAGCAGTTCTTC; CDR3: CASAHNEQFF
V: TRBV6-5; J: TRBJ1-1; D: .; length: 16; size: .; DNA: TGTGCCAGCAGCGATCAGGGTGGCAAGGCGAACACTGAAGCTTTCTTT; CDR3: CASSDQGGKANTEAFF
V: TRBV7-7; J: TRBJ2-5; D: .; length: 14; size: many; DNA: TGTGCCAGCAGCCCCGGGACTTTCGAAGAGACCCAGTACTTC; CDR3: CASSPGTFEETQYF
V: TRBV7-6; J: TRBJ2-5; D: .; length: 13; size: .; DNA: TGTGCCAGCAGCTTAGCGGGGCGGGAGACCCAGTACTTC; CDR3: CASSLAGRETQYF
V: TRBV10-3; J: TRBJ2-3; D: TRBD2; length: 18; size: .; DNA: TGTGCCATCAGTGAGAGCGGGGTCCCGTTTTCGGTCGCAGATACGCAGTATTTT; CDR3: CAISESGVPFSVADTQYF
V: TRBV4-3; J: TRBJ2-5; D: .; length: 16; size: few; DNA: TGCGCCAGCAACCGAAGATTGGGGACCAGACATGGGACCCAGTACTTC; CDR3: CASNRRLGTRHGTQYF
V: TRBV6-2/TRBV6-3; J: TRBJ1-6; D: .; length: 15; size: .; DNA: TGTGCCAGCAGCCCCTCCGGCAGTAGGAGTTCACCCCTCCACTTT; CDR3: CASSPSGSRSSPLHF
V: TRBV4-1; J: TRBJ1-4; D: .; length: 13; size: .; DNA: TGCGCCAGCAGCCTATCTTTGGGTGAAAAACTGTTTTTT; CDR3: CASSLSLGEKLFF
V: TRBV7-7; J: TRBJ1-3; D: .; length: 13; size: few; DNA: TGTGCTAGCAGCTCCTCCTCTGGAAACACCATATATTTT; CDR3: CASSSSSGNTIYF
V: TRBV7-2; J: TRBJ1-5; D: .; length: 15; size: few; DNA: TGTGCCAGCAGCTTAGGACCGTCTAGCAATCAGCCCCAGCATTTT; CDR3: CASSLGPSSNQPQHF
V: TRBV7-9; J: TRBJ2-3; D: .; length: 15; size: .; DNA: TGTGCCAGCAACTTAATCAGGGGTGTGGCAGATACGCAGTATTTT; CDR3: CASNLIRGVADTQYF
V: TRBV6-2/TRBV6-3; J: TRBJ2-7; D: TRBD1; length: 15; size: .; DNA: TGTGCCAGCAGTTACCCCGGGACAGCTTCCTACGAGCAGTACTTC; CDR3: CASSYPGTASYEQYF
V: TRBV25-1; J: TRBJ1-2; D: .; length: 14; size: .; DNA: TGTGCCAGCAGTGGGGCCCCCGGAAACTATGGCTACACCTTC; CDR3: CASSGAPGNYGYTF
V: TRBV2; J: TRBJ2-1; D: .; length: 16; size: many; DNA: TGTGCCAGCAGGTCCTTTGTCAGGGCAGGGAACAATGAGCAGTTCTTC; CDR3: CASRSFVRAGNNEQFF
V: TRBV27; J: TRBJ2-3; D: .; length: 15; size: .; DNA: TGTGCCAGCAGTGCAGGCGGGACACGATCAGATACGCAGTATTTT; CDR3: CASSAGGTRSDTQYF
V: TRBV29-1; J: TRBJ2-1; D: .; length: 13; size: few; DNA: TGCAGCCTTCCCCGTGACACCTACAATGAGCAGTTCTTC; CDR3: CSLPRDTYNEQFF
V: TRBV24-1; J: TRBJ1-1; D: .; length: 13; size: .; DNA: TGTGCCACCCCGCGACCGCCGAACACTGAAGCTTTCTTT; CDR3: CATPRPPNTEAFF
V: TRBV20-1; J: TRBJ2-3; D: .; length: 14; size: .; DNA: TGCAGTGCCAGGAGGACACCCCGCACAGATACGCAGTATTTT; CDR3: CSARRTPRTDTQYF
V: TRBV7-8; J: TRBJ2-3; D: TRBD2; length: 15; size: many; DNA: TGTGCCAGCAGCGCTACCGGGACTAGCGGAGATACGCAGTATTTT; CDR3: CASSATGTSGDTQYF
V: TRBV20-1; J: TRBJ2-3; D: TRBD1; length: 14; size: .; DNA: TGCAGTGCTAGGGGACAGGGGGCCCCAGATACGCAGTATTTT; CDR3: CSARGQGAPDTQYF